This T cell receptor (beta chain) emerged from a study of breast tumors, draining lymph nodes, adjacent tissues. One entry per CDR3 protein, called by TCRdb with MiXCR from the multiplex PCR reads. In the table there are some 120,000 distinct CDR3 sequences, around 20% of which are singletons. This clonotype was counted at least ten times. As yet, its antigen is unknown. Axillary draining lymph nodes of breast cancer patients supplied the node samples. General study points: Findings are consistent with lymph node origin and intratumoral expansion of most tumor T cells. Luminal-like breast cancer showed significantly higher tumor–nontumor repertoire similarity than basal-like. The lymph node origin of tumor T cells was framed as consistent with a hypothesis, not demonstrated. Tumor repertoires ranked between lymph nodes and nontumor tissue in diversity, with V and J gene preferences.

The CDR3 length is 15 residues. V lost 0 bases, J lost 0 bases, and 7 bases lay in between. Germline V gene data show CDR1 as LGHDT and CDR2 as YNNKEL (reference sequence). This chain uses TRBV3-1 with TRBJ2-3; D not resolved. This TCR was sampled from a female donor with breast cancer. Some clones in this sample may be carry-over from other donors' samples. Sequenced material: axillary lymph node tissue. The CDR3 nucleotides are TGTGCCAGCAGCCAAGATACAGTTAGCACAGATACGCAGTATTTT. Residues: CASSQDTVSTDTQYF.